One and the same sample provided the 20 T cell receptor beta chains below, sequenced in a study of cytomegalovirus exposure and HLA in healthy donors. Amplification used 60 Vbeta primers and 13 Jbeta primers. TCRdb keeps only in-frame clones here, not all; method: immunoSEQ multiplex PCR. The repertoire holds 130,000 to 150,000 clones, with 80% as singletons. Sequencing input: PBMCs. The receptors come from a man younger than 40 in good health and CMV-seronegative.

On this clone itself: The identical CDR3 is also encoded by other nucleotide sequences in the sample. The CDR3 DNA sequence: TGCGCCAGCAGCTTGGGGTCGGTACAAGAGACCCAGTACTTC. Translated: CASSLGSVQETQYF. The chain links TRBV5-1 to TRBJ2-5, with no clear D. Trimming took off 0 bases at V and 2 bases at J, with 8 bases between the two ends. The germline CDR1 and CDR2 sequences are SGHRS and YFSETQ. There are 14 residues in the CDR3.

The J gene is TRBJ1-1, the V gene TRBV29-1, with TRBD1 identical over 8 bases. Germline V gives CDR1 SQVTM, CDR2 ANQGSEA. The V segment lost 7 bases and the J segment 1 base; nucleotides outside the gene matches: 5. This CDR3 has 13 residues. The CDR3 DNA reads TGCAGCGCACCGGGACAGGAGAACACTGAAGCTTTCTTT. Translated: CSAPGQENTEAFF.

The gene calls are TRBV28 and TRBJ2-6; 16 bases line up with TRBD2. This CDR3 is 20 amino acids long. The germline V gene encodes CDR1 MDHEN and CDR2 SYDVKM. V lost 4 bases, J lost 2 bases, and 8 bases stayed unmatched. The DNA for the CDR3 is TGTGCCAGCAGTTCGACCGGGACTAGCGGGGGGGCCACTGGGGCCAACGTCCTGACTTTC. Translated, it gives CASSSTGTSGGATGANVLTF.

The rearrangement uses TRBV28 and TRBJ2-7; D unclear. Germline V lookup: CDR1 MDHEN, CDR2 SYDVKM. This CDR3 region has 13 residues. Deletions cut 6 bases from V and 2 bases from J, with 11 bases between. CDR3 DNA sequence: TGTGCCAGCAGCAACGGTTCGCCCTACGAGCAGTACTTC. Encoded protein: CASSNGSPYEQYF. Complete variable domain (other parts from reference TRBV28 and TRBJ2-7): DVKVTQSSRYLVKRTGEKVFLECVQDMDHENMFWYRQDPGLGLRLIYFSYDVKMKEKGDIPEGYSVSREKKERFSLILESASTNQTSMYLCASSNGSPYEQYFGPGTRLTVT.

This clone was seen a single time. The V and J genes are TRBV6-5 and TRBJ2-1, with D uncertain. Germline CDR1 reads MNHEY; CDR2 reads SVGAGI. V gave up 6 bases and J gave up 9 bases, with 12 bases separating them. This CDR3 contains 12 residues. The DNA of the CDR3 is TGTGCCAGCAGCCGGTTGATCGGTGAGCAGTTCTTC. It specifies CASSRLIGEQFF.

This clone was picked up a small number of times. The chain is built from TRBV5-5 and TRBJ1-5, with D maybe TRBD1 (6 bases). The length of the CDR3 is 16 residues. Looked up from germline, CDR1 is SGHKS and CDR2 is YYEKEE (reference sequence). The V and J ends lost 3 bases and 7 bases respectively, with 20 bases between them. The CDR3 bases are TGTGCCAGCAGCTCAAAGCGCCCAGGGGTAGGGCAGCCCCAGCATTTT. Translating gives CASSSKRPGVGQPQHF.

The chain joins TRBV6-5 to TRBJ2-5, with a possible D match to TRBD1 (6 bases). The CDR3 is 13 residues long. The V and J ends lost 7 bases and 5 bases respectively, with 14 bases between them. Germline CDR1 and CDR2: MNHEY and SVGAGI. The CDR3 DNA reads as TGTGCCAGCACCTCAACAGGGTTGGAGACCCAGTACTTC. Its protein is CASTSTGLETQYF.

This chain links TRBV11-2 with TRBJ2-7; 10 bases fit TRBD1. V lost 6 bases and J lost 4; bases outside the gene matches: 9. CDR3 length: 15 residues. Germline CDR1 is SGHAT and CDR2 is FQNNGV. CDR3 loop: CASRKPGTGVYEQYF. The CDR3 nucleotides are TGTGCCAGCAGGAAACCCGGGACAGGGGTTTACGAGCAGTACTTC.

The V gene is TRBV27, the J gene TRBJ2-5; 10 bases fit TRBD2. The CDR3 is 13 residues long. Germline CDR1 MNHEY, CDR2 SMNVEV (reference sequence). J was trimmed by 5 bases and V by 7 bases; bases with no gene match: 4. The CDR3 loop is CASNKAGGETQYF. The CDR3 DNA is TGTGCCAGCAATAAAGCGGGGGGGGAGACCCAGTACTTC.

V and J are TRBV18 and TRBJ2-2, with D tentatively TRBD2 (5 bases). The length of the CDR3 is 16 residues. Germline V gives CDR1 KGHSH, CDR2 LQKENI. V was clipped by 3 bases and J by 0 bases, with 11 bases between them. CDR3 nucleotides: TGTGCCAGCTCACCGCAATCAGCGGCGAACACCGGGGAGCTGTTTTTT. Amino acid sequence: CASSPQSAANTGELFF.

The V gene is TRBV27, the J gene TRBJ1-2; 9 bases map to TRBD1. This CDR3 is built from 15 residues. J lost 4 bases, V lost 5 bases, and 8 bases had no gene match. The V gene's germline CDR1 is MNHEY and CDR2 SMNVEV (reference sequence). The CDR3 DNA sequence: TGTGCCAGCAGTCCAGGGACAGGGCTCCTCTATGGCTACACCTTC. As protein: CASSPGTGLLYGYTF.

The chain combines TRBV6-1 with TRBJ1-5; a possible D gene is TRBD1 (6 bases). CDR3 length: 14 residues. Trimming left V 3 bases short and J 2 bases short, with 8 bases between. Germline V gene sequence: CDR1 MNHNS, CDR2 SASEGT. The CDR3 here is CASSDRGGNQPQHF. The CDR3 nucleotides read TGTGCCAGCAGTGACAGGGGCGGCAATCAGCCCCAGCATTTT.

The chain combines TRBV5-1 with TRBJ2-1; 9 bases map to TRBD1. This CDR3 has 12 amino acids. Germline-derived CDR1 and CDR2 are SGHRS and YFSETQ. J gave up 15 bases and V 0 bases, and 4 bases lay outside the gene matches. The CDR3 DNA sequence: TGCGCCAGCAGCTTGGGGGGGGACAGGGCGTTCTTC. Residues: CASSLGGDRAFF.

The chain is built from TRBV7-9 and TRBJ2-2; D is ambiguous. There are 13 residues in the CDR3. From germline, CDR1 is SEHNR and CDR2 FQNEAQ (reference sequence). The V and J ends lost 7 bases and 7 bases respectively, with 13 bases between them. The CDR3 sequence is CASNIVGLGELFF. DNA of the CDR3: TGTGCCAGCAACATCGTTGGCCTCGGGGAGCTGTTTTTT.

The V and J genes are TRBV6-1 and TRBJ2-5; weak D call: TRBD1 (5 bases). The CDR3 sequence is 13 residues long. Germline CDR1 and CDR2: MNHNS and SASEGT. Trimming shortened V by 1 base and J by 2 bases, and 5 bases separated the two germline ends. The CDR3 reads CASSEGTQETQYF. In DNA form, the CDR3 reads TGTGCCAGCAGTGAAGGGACACAAGAGACCCAGTACTTC.

V and J are TRBV29-1 and TRBJ2-7, with TRBD2 matching over 12 bases. The V and J ends lost 0 bases and 3 bases, in that order; junction bases with no gene match: 15. This CDR3 is 19 amino acids long. Germline loops: CDR1 SQVTM, CDR2 ANQGSEA. The CDR3 sequence is CSVEDRQGLAGGPLYEQYF. Here the CDR3 DNA reads TGCAGCGTTGAAGATCGTCAAGGGCTAGCGGGAGGGCCCCTCTACGAGCAGTACTTC.

V usage is TRBV12-5 and J usage is TRBJ2-3; TRBD1 might be the D (5 bases). V lost 4 bases, J lost 3 bases, and 8 bases lay in between. CDR3 size: 13 residues. The germline CDR1 and CDR2 sequences are LGHNT and FRNRAP. The CDR3 DNA reads as TGTGCTAGTGGTTCCCGGACAACAGATACGCAGTATTTT. Its protein product is CASGSRTTDTQYF.

The V gene is TRBV5-4, the J gene TRBJ2-6; 7 nucleotides match TRBD2. Germline values: CDR1 SGHNT, CDR2 YYREEE (reference sequence). The trim removed 2 bases at V and 2 bases at J, leaving 1 base unmatched. The CDR3 is made up of 15 amino acids. The CDR3 here is CASSFGGAGANVLTF. CDR3 DNA: TGTGCCAGCAGCTTTGGGGGGGCTGGGGCCAACGTCCTGACTTTC.

The chain joins TRBV6-1 to TRBJ1-2; maybe TRBD1 (5 bases). The CDR3 runs to 13 residues. The V gene's germline CDR1 is MNHNS and CDR2 SASEGT. Trimming cost V 6 bases and J 7 bases, with 15 bases left between them. This CDR3 is CASRDLVGGGYTF. CDR3 nucleotides: TGTGCCAGCAGGGATTTAGTCGGGGGTGGCTACACCTTC.

This clone was picked up a small number of times. CDR3 region: CASSFSSGGNTEAFF. CDR3 in DNA: TGTGCCAGCAGCTTTTCGTCAGGGGGGAACACTGAAGCTTTCTTT. This chain uses TRBV7-9 with TRBJ1-1; 7 bases are a match to TRBD1. This CDR3 comprises 15 residues. Germline CDR1 and CDR2: SEHNR and FQNEAQ (reference sequence). The V and J ends lost 3 bases and 1 base, in that order; junction bases with no gene match: 5. Together with reference TRBV7-9 and TRBJ1-1, the CDR3 gives the full variable domain: DTGVSQNPRHKITKRGQNVTFRCDPISEHNRLYWYRQTLGQGPEFLTYFQNEAQLEKSRLLSDRFSAERPKGSFSTLEIQRTEQGDSAMYLCASSFSSGGNTEAFFGQGTRLTVV.